Below, 13 T cell receptor beta chains from the same sample are listed, as sequenced in a study of T cell changes during pregnancy in multiple sclerosis. Profiling relied on immunoSEQ multiplex PCR, and the TCRdb table lists in-frame clones only, not all of them. The sample includes about 47,000 clones, 80% to 95% seen only once; the top ten take 0.8% to 1%. The specimen was peripheral blood, collected after pregnancy. Every receptor here comes from a female donor with multiple sclerosis, enrolled in a pregnancy study.

V usage is TRBV27 and J usage is TRBJ2-7; 8 nucleotides line up with TRBD1. Germline V gene lookup returns CDR1 MNHEY and CDR2 SMNVEV (reference sequence). The CDR3 sequence is 15 residues long. Losses at the gene ends were 7 bases for V and 5 bases for J; bases not matched to a gene: 13. The CDR3 here is CASTPRGTGPHEQYF. DNA for the CDR3: TGTGCCAGCACCCCTCGGGGGACAGGTCCACACGAGCAGTACTTC.

This clone was counted a single time. This chain uses TRBV7-2 with TRBJ2-2; 9 bases fit TRBD2. Germline loops: CDR1 SGHTA, CDR2 FQGNSA. The CDR3 length is 13 residues. In DNA, the CDR3 is TGTGGGTCAGGCGGGGGGGCGGTCGGGGAGCTGTTTTTT. Its translation is CGSGGGAVGELFF.

V usage is TRBV27 and J usage is TRBJ2-1, with 7 bases that match TRBD1. The germline V gene has CDR1 MNHEY and CDR2 SMNVEV (reference sequence). The CDR3 consists of 16 residues. Trimming at V came to 3 bases and at J to 2 bases, leaving 7 bases not matched to a gene. For the CDR3, the DNA is TGTGCCAGCAGTTTCCCCCGACAGGGACCCTACAATGAGCAGTTCTTC. Translated: CASSFPRQGPYNEQFF.

The V gene is TRBV19, the J gene TRBJ2-1, with TRBD2 identical over 9 bases. The CDR3 is made up of 18 amino acids. Germline CDR1 LNHDA, CDR2 SQIVND (reference sequence). J lost 0 bases, V lost 7 bases, and 13 bases had no gene match. The CDR3 coding sequence is TGTGCCAGTAAAAAGCGACTAGCGGCCCTCAGCTCCTACAATGAGCAGTTCTTC. The encoded protein is CASKKRLAALSSYNEQFF.

V is TRBV5-1 and J is TRBJ2-3; the D gene is possibly TRBD1 (5 bases). Trimming stripped 0 bases from V and 4 bases from J, with 9 bases between. The CDR3 is made up of 14 amino acids. In germline, CDR1 is SGHRS, CDR2 YFSETQ. The CDR3 nucleotides are TGCGCCAGCAGCTTGGTCCAGGGCTCAGATACGCAGTATTTT. The encoded protein is CASSLVQGSDTQYF.

The J gene is TRBJ1-5, the V gene TRBV19, with 7 bases matching TRBD1. The J segment lost 0 bases and the V segment lost 5 bases, leaving 16 bases of the junction unmatched. This CDR3 has 19 residues. Germline lookup yields CDR1 LNHDA and CDR2 SQIVND (reference sequence). The CDR3 DNA reads TGTGCCAGTAGTGTGTACAGGGGAATAGGGGTATATAGCAATCAGCCCCAGCATTTT. Residues: CASSVYRGIGVYSNQPQHF. The variable domain in full, with the rest retrieved from reference TRBV19 and TRBJ1-5, is DGGITQSPKYLFRKEGQNVTLSCEQNLNHDAMYWYRQDPGQGLRLIYYSQIVNDFQKGDIAEGYSVSREKKESFPLTVTSAQKNPTAFYLCASSVYRGIGVYSNQPQHFGDGTRLSIL.

The chain joins TRBV5-6 to TRBJ2-5; D ambiguous. This CDR3 comprises 13 residues. Deletions cut 0 bases from V and 4 bases from J, with 7 bases between. CDR1 is SGHDT and CDR2 is YYEEEE in the germline V gene. In nucleotides, the CDR3 is TGTGCCAGCAGCTTGGACTCCCCAGAGACCCAGTACTTC. This translates into CASSLDSPETQYF.

V gene TRBV6-6 combines with J gene TRBJ1-2; 7 positions agree with TRBD1. This CDR3 comprises 14 residues. V lost 5 bases and J lost 8; bases outside the gene matches: 11. The germline CDR1 and CDR2 sequences are MNHNY and SVGAGI (reference sequence). This chain's CDR3 is CASSQVGQARGYTF. The CDR3 DNA reads as TGTGCCAGCAGTCAAGTTGGACAGGCTAGGGGCTACACCTTC.

There are a few counts of this clone. The V and J genes are TRBV11-2 and TRBJ1-1, with TRBD1 as a possible D gene (6 bases). The CDR3 extends over 15 amino acids. V was clipped by 5 bases and J by 4 bases, with 17 bases between them. Germline loops: CDR1 SGHAT, CDR2 FQNNGV. This chain's CDR3 is CASSPHTGLGTEAFF. CDR3 nucleotides: TGTGCCAGCAGCCCCCACACAGGGTTGGGCACTGAAGCTTTCTTT.

The CDR3 spells CATSSLGGDEKLFF. In nucleotides, the CDR3 is TGTGCCACCAGCAGTTTGGGGGGGGATGAAAAACTGTTTTTT. The V call is TRBV15, the J call TRBJ1-4; tentatively, D is TRBD1 (5 bases). V was clipped by 3 bases and J by 6 bases, with 11 bases between them. The CDR3 runs to 14 residues. CDR1 and CDR2 (germline): LNHNV, YYDKDF (reference sequence). Variable domain in full (rest from reference TRBV15 and TRBJ1-4): DAMVIQNPRYQVTQFGKPVTLSCSQTLNHNVMYWYQQKSSQAPKLLFHYYDKDFNNEADTPDNFQSRRPNTSFCFLDIRSPGLGDTAMYLCATSSLGGDEKLFFGSGTQLSVL.

The V gene is TRBV4-2, the J gene TRBJ2-1, with TRBD2 matching over 8 bases. With V trimmed by 3 bases and J by 2 bases, 6 bases remained unmatched. The CDR3 is made up of 16 amino acids. Looked up from germline, CDR1 is LGHNA and CDR2 is YNFKEQ. CDR3 DNA sequence: TGTGCCAGCAGCCAGGTTACTAGCGGCCCCTACAATGAGCAGTTCTTC. Translation gives CASSQVTSGPYNEQFF.

This sequence joins TRBV15 and TRBJ2-5; D possibly corresponds to TRBD1 (6 bases). V was cut by 0 bases and J by 9 bases, with 14 bases left in between. CDR1 is LNHNV, CDR2 YYDKDF, per germline (reference sequence). The CDR3 length is 14 residues. The CDR3 bases are TGTGCCACCAGCAGAGAGGCGACAGAGGGGGCCCAGTACTTC. This codes for CATSREATEGAQYF.

About this clone: The sample carries other DNA sequences with the same CDR3. V gene TRBV6-1 combines with J gene TRBJ1-3; D is perhaps TRBD1 (5 bases). The germline V gene encodes CDR1 MNHNS and CDR2 SASEGT. The V and J ends lost 3 bases and 5 bases respectively, with 14 bases between them. The CDR3 is 15 residues long. CDR3 loop: CASSDPGGERNTIYF. The CDR3 DNA follows: TGTGCCAGCAGTGATCCGGGGGGTGAAAGAAACACCATATATTTT.